This is a list of T cell receptor beta chains from one sample in a study of blood T cell repertoires in COVID-19. The data were produced by immunoSEQ multiplex PCR, yet TCRdb's version contains in-frame clones alone and is incomplete. The sample yields 200,000 to 250,000 clones, 75% to 90% seen once. Source material: peripheral blood. The receptors come from a woman older than 75 with COVID-19, enrolled during active disease. Each CDR3 is given with its conserved first and last residue. The D gene is left open where the match is weak. Clone size is stated in some rows and not others, as once, few, many or a class when expanded.

J gene: TRBJ2-3
D gene: -
clone size: -
V gene: TRBV29-1
CDR3 protein: CSVGETGSTDTQYF
CDR3 DNA: TGCAGCGTTGGAGAGACAGGTAGCACAGATACGCAGTATTTT

J gene: TRBJ1-6
D gene: -
clone size: -
V gene: TRBV7-9
CDR3 protein: CASSLSTPGGRNSPLHF
CDR3 DNA: TGTGCCAGCAGCTTATCCACTCCAGGAGGGAGGAATTCACCCCTCCACTTT

J gene: TRBJ2-2
D gene: -
clone size: -
V gene: TRBV11-2
CDR3 protein: CASSPAVSGELFF
CDR3 DNA: TGTGCCAGCAGCCCCGCGGTTTCCGGGGAGCTGTTTTTT

J gene: TRBJ2-2
D gene: TRBD1
clone size: -
V gene: TRBV10-1
CDR3 protein: CASSEGTGWTGELFF
CDR3 DNA: TGCGCCAGCAGTGAAGGGACAGGCTGGACCGGGGAGCTGTTTTTT

J gene: TRBJ2-7
D gene: TRBD1
clone size: -
V gene: TRBV18
CDR3 protein: CASSPGQVTYEQYF
CDR3 DNA: TGTGCCAGCTCACCGGGACAGGTGACCTACGAGCAGTACTTC

J gene: TRBJ1-2
D gene: TRBD1
clone size: -
V gene: TRBV28
CDR3 protein: CAITLTQGGAGYTF
CDR3 DNA: TGTGCCATCACGCTGACCCAAGGGGGCGCGGGCTACACCTTC

J gene: TRBJ2-3
D gene: -
clone size: -
V gene: TRBV30
CDR3 protein: CACLGADISDTQYF
CDR3 DNA: TGTGCCTGCCTAGGTGCGGATATTTCAGATACGCAGTATTTT

J gene: TRBJ2-2
D gene: TRBD2
clone size: once
V gene: TRBV5-4
CDR3 protein: CASSFLAGGDTGELFF
CDR3 DNA: TGTGCCAGCAGCTTCTTAGCGGGAGGGGACACAGGGGAGCTGTTTTTT

J gene: TRBJ2-7
D gene: TRBD2
clone size: few
V gene: TRBV6-2/TRBV6-3
CDR3 protein: CASSPLAGGTYEQYF
CDR3 DNA: TGTGCCAGCAGCCCCCTAGCGGGGGGGACCTACGAGCAGTACTTC

J gene: TRBJ1-1
D gene: -
clone size: once
V gene: TRBV4-1
CDR3 protein: CASSSPLGGGNTEAFF
CDR3 DNA: TGCGCCAGCAGCTCCCCCCTCGGGGGGGGAAACACTGAAGCTTTCTTT

J gene: TRBJ2-1
D gene: TRBD2
clone size: -
V gene: TRBV18
CDR3 protein: CASSPPGLAGGPTNEQFF
CDR3 DNA: TGTGCCAGCTCACCACCGGGACTAGCGGGAGGGCCGACCAATGAGCAGTTCTTC

J gene: TRBJ2-3
D gene: -
clone size: -
V gene: TRBV3-1/TRBV3-2
CDR3 protein: CASSLSGSTDTQYF
CDR3 DNA: TGTGCCAGCAGCCTAAGCGGTAGCACAGATACGCAGTATTTT

J gene: TRBJ2-3
D gene: -
clone size: -
V gene: TRBV5-1
CDR3 protein: CASSLVAASTDTQYF
CDR3 DNA: TGCGCCAGCAGCTTGGTAGCGGCTAGCACAGATACGCAGTATTTT

J gene: TRBJ2-2
D gene: TRBD1
clone size: once
V gene: TRBV6-5
CDR3 protein: CASRRGQVNTGELFF
CDR3 DNA: TGTGCCAGCAGACGGGGACAGGTGAACACCGGGGAGCTGTTTTTT

J gene: TRBJ1-1
D gene: -
clone size: -
V gene: TRBV5-5
CDR3 protein: CASRFYFRTDNTEAFF
CDR3 DNA: TGTGCCAGCAGATTCTATTTCAGGACAGACAACACTGAAGCTTTCTTT

J gene: TRBJ1-2
D gene: TRBD1
clone size: few
V gene: TRBV30
CDR3 protein: CALRQGVYGYTF
CDR3 DNA: TGTGCCCTACGACAGGGAGTCTATGGCTACACCTTC

J gene: TRBJ2-7
D gene: TRBD1
clone size: -
V gene: TRBV5-1
CDR3 protein: CASSLGQGGMGQYF
CDR3 DNA: TGCGCCAGCAGCTTAGGACAGGGGGGAATGGGGCAGTACTTC

J gene: TRBJ2-7
D gene: -
clone size: -
V gene: TRBV3-1/TRBV3-2
CDR3 protein: CASSRPGLGIYEQYF
CDR3 DNA: TGTGCCAGCAGCCGACCGGGACTCGGGATTTACGAGCAGTACTTC

J gene: TRBJ2-3
D gene: TRBD1
clone size: -
V gene: TRBV11-3
CDR3 protein: CASSQGQGYSTDTQYF
CDR3 DNA: TGTGCCAGCAGCCAGGGACAGGGGTACAGCACAGATACGCAGTATTTT

J gene: TRBJ1-2
D gene: -
clone size: -
V gene: TRBV29-1
CDR3 protein: CSATGGVSYGYTF
CDR3 DNA: TGCAGCGCCACCGGGGGAGTTTCCTATGGCTACACCTTC

J gene: TRBJ1-2
D gene: -
clone size: few
V gene: TRBV18
CDR3 protein: CASSPSRDFVYGYTF
CDR3 DNA: TGTGCCAGCTCACCATCCCGGGATTTCGTCTATGGCTACACCTTC

J gene: TRBJ2-3
D gene: TRBD2
clone size: -
V gene: TRBV7-2
CDR3 protein: CASSSSGSGSDTQYF
CDR3 DNA: TGTGCCAGCAGCTCTAGCGGGAGCGGCTCAGATACGCAGTATTTT

J gene: TRBJ2-1
D gene: TRBD2
clone size: -
V gene: TRBV11-2
CDR3 protein: CASSSRGNSGRNNEQFF
CDR3 DNA: TGTGCCAGCAGCTCTAGGGGGAATAGCGGGAGAAACAATGAGCAGTTCTTC

J gene: TRBJ1-6
D gene: -
clone size: once
V gene: TRBV7-9
CDR3 protein: CASSLEGSSSPLHF
CDR3 DNA: TGTGCCAGCAGCTTGGAGGGCTCGAGTTCACCCCTCCACTTT

J gene: TRBJ1-1
D gene: -
clone size: -
V gene: TRBV15
CDR3 protein: CATSRDLGSEAFF
CDR3 DNA: TGTGCCACCAGCAGAGATCTGGGCAGTGAAGCTTTCTTT

J gene: TRBJ2-5
D gene: -
clone size: -
V gene: TRBV5-6
CDR3 protein: CASSLAVTRETQYF
CDR3 DNA: TGTGCCAGCAGCTTGGCCGTGACGAGGGAGACCCAGTACTTC

J gene: TRBJ2-1
D gene: TRBD2
clone size: -
V gene: TRBV3-1/TRBV3-2
CDR3 protein: CASSHPQRGAGNEQFF
CDR3 DNA: TGTGCCAGCAGCCACCCCCAGCGGGGGGCAGGAAATGAGCAGTTCTTC

J gene: TRBJ1-5
D gene: TRBD1
clone size: -
V gene: TRBV19
CDR3 protein: CASTRQGAGNQPQHF
CDR3 DNA: TGTGCCAGTACCCGACAGGGGGCTGGGAATCAGCCCCAGCATTTT

J gene: TRBJ2-7
D gene: -
clone size: -
V gene: TRBV28
CDR3 protein: CASSPLLSTRSYEQYF
CDR3 DNA: TGTGCCAGCAGTCCTCTCTTAAGCACCCGCTCCTACGAGCAGTACTTC

J gene: TRBJ1-2
D gene: -
clone size: -
V gene: TRBV4-2
CDR3 protein: CASSGREQGVDGYTF
CDR3 DNA: TGTGCCAGCAGCGGGAGGGAACAGGGTGTTGATGGCTACACCTTC

J gene: TRBJ2-2
D gene: -
clone size: -
V gene: TRBV11-2
CDR3 protein: CASSFRYTGAGSGELFF
CDR3 DNA: TGTGCCAGCAGCTTCCGTTATACAGGTGCCGGCTCCGGGGAGCTGTTTTTT

J gene: TRBJ1-3
D gene: -
clone size: once
V gene: TRBV15
CDR3 protein: CATSRDISGNTIYF
CDR3 DNA: TGTGCCACCAGCAGGGACATTTCTGGAAACACCATATATTTT

J gene: TRBJ2-1
D gene: TRBD1
clone size: -
V gene: TRBV7-6
CDR3 protein: CASSFYSGQGPRSYNEQFF
CDR3 DNA: TGTGCCAGCAGCTTCTACTCCGGACAGGGGCCTCGCTCCTACAATGAGCAGTTCTTC

J gene: TRBJ1-2
D gene: -
clone size: once
V gene: TRBV3-1/TRBV3-2
CDR3 protein: CASSQGGPVRGYTF
CDR3 DNA: TGTGCCAGCAGCCAAGGGGGGCCCGTGAGGGGCTACACCTTC